This T cell receptor (beta chain) is from a study of shared clonotypes between healthy human individuals (dated by TCRdb to the early 2020s). Context from the whole study: The cohort comprised a couple of women and a few men aged 18 to 49 years. To estimate repertoire size and how much clonotype sharing occurs between individuals, the study deeply sequenced the blood TCR repertoires of about five healthy adults. Libraries were prepared and TCR repertoires were sequenced by different laboratories using diverse techniques, in order to increase sequencing depth and limit assay-specific biases. For each donor, three plates each were used for CD4 naive and CD4 memory, two plates were used for CD8 naive, and one plate was used for CD8 memory. Between about 0.9 and 8.9 billion PBMCs per donor were obtained by leukapheresis.

TCR CDR3 regions were amplified from genomic DNA by multiplex PCR using the deep immunoSEQ assay. Extracted genomic DNA from each cell subset was distributed evenly across all wells of several immunoSEQ 96-well plates, and each plate was treated as a replicate. For sorted subsets, roughly 190 ng of genomic DNA, equivalent to about 30,000 T cell genomes, went into each replicate PCR. Purified libraries were measured with a Qubit 3.0 fluorometer, size-checked on a Bioanalyzer 2100, and measured again with the KAPA Library Quantification kit. Every immunoSEQ 96-well plate was sequenced on a separate single-read 150-cycle Illumina NextSeq 550 flow cell. For the original study's pipeline: The immunoSEQ output contained only junctional sequences without quality scores, so filtering could not match that applied to full-length reads. To assign V/J genes and CDR3, sequences were annotated against IMGT germline references using PyIR, a Python wrapper for IgBLAST v1.9. Reads with weak V/J assignments (E-value above 1e-6), missing CDR3, stop codons, out-of-frame junctions, or ambiguous translated residues were removed. V3J clonotypes were defined as sequences sharing an identical inferred V gene, J gene, and CDR3 amino acid sequence. Percentage overlap between repertoires was calculated by dividing the number of shared unique clonotypes by the size of the smaller repertoire. Three approaches were used to assess repertoire richness: RTK rarefaction, the Chao1 estimator, and Recon v2.1 estimates of unobserved clonotypes. Generation probabilities were computed with OLGA for all TCRbeta clonotypes obtained by the gDNA method from a handful of donors. The clones in this table, taken by TCRdb from immuneACCESS, are in-frame only. Not every clone is retained; where verified, under half of the shortfall comes from an unresolved V gene, and the cause of the rest is unknown. For V, J and clone size, that table is used; D and trimming come from the DNA. The sample table holds around 2.3 million clones, of which approximately 94% were seen once. The ten largest clonotypes hold approximately 0.13% of the sample.

Donors were healthy HIV-negative adults with no recently reported acute infections or vaccinations. All donors were Caucasian adults living in Nashville, Tennessee, USA. CD4+ T cells were enriched by magnetic negative selection, after which naive cells were positively selected on CD45RA and the negative fraction was taken as the memory subset. Blood was collected by leukapheresis, and PBMCs were isolated by Ficoll-Histopaque density gradient centrifugation and then cryopreserved in liquid nitrogen vapor phase. Analytical flow cytometry was used to check the purity and quantity of each magnetically sorted T cell population. Genomic DNA was isolated from each sorted fraction and quantified by UV absorbance on a Nanodrop 2000c. Note on this clone: The target of this receptor is not known. No much larger clone exists at a distance of one base, and base qualities are not known.

The paper's findings and limits, for the study overall: Naive subsets generally had larger estimated clonotype richness than memory subsets did. Pairwise subsampling led to the expectation that sequencing depth would affect the degree of clonotype sharing among donors. Compared with non-shared clonotypes, clonotypes shared by all four sorted-subset donors had higher generation probabilities. Sharing across four donors was observed for roughly 5% of naive CD4, 3.5% of naive CD8, about 2.5% of memory CD4, and around 0.4% of memory CD8 clonotypes. Sampling was restricted to blood, and TCR repertoires in tissue are likely to differ from TCR repertoires in blood. Even with the large sequencing depth, rarefaction of the sorted-subset datasets indicated that sequencing was incomplete. The genetic and exposure-history diversity represented was limited by the small number of donors.

CDR1 and CDR2 (MNHNY, SVGAGI) derive from the germline V gene (reference sequence). Spanning cysteine to phenylalanine, the CDR3 consists of 16 amino acids. Here the CDR3 DNA is all that survives: 48 bases in frame from base 1. This receptor was obtained from a man aged 18-30 years in good health. The sequence is built from TRBV6-6 and TRBJ2-5, and 7 bases in between align with TRBD2. Matching the DNA end better, TRBJ2-7 makes the J call doubtful. Input material: naive CD4+ T cells sorted from blood. The cell subset or site label, read with the paper, signifies: CD45RA+ positively selected. CDR3 protein: CASSYSKIAGSYEQYF. The nucleotide sequence is TGTGCCAGCAGTTACTCGAAGATAGCGGGCTCCTACGAGCAGTACTTC.